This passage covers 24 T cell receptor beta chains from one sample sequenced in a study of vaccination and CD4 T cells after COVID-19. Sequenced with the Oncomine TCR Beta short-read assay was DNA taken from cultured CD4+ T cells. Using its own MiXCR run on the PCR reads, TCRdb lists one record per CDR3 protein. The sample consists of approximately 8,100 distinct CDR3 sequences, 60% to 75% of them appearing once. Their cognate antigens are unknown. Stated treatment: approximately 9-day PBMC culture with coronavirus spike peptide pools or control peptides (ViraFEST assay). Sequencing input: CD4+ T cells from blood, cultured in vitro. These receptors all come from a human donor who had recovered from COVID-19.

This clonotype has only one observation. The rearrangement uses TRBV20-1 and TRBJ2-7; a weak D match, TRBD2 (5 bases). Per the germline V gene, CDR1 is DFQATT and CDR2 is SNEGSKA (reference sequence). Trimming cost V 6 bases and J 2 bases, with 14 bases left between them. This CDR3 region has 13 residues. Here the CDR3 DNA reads TGCAGTGCCTCCCCGGCCGGGGCCTACGAGCAGTACTTC. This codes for CSASPAGAYEQYF.

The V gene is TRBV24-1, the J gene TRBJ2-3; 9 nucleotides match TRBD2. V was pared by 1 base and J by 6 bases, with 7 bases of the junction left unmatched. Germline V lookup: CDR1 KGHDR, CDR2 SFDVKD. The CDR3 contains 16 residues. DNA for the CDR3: TGTGCCACCAGTGATTTCGGCGGGAGGGCCTTCGATACGCAGTATTTT. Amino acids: CATSDFGGRAFDTQYF.

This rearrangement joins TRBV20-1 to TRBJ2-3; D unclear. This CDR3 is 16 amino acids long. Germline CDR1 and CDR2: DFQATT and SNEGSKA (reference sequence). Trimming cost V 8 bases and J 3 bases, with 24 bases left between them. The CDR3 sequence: CSSSPTGRGGTDTQYF. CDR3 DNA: TGCAGTAGCAGCCCGACCGGCCGAGGTGGGACAGATACGCAGTATTTT.

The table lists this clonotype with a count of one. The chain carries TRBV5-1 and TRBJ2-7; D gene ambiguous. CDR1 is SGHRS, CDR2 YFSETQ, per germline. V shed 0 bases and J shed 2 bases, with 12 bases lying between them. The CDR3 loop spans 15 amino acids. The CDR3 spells CASSLAAGVTYEQYF. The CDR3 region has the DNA TGCGCCAGCAGCTTGGCGGCAGGAGTAACCTACGAGCAGTACTTC.

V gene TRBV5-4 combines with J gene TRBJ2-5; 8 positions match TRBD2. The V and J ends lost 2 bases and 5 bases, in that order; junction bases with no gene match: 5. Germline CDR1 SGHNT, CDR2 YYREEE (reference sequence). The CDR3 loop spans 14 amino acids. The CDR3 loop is CASSFSSGGETQYF. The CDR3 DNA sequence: TGTGCCAGCAGCTTTTCTTCGGGGGGGGAGACCCAGTACTTC.

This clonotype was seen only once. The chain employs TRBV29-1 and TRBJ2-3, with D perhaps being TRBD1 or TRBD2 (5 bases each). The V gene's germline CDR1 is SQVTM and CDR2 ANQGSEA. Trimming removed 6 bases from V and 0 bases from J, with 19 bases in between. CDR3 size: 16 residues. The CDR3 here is CSVRRRQWTSTDTQYF. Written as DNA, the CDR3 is TGCAGCGTCCGAAGGAGACAGTGGACTAGCACAGATACGCAGTATTTT.

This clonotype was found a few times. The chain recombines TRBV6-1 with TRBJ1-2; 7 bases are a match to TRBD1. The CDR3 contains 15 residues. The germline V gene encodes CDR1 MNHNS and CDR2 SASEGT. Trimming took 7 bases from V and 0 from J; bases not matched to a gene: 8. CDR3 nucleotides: TGTGCCAGCATTAACGACAGGGCTACTAACTATGGCTACACCTTC. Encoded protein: CASINDRATNYGYTF.

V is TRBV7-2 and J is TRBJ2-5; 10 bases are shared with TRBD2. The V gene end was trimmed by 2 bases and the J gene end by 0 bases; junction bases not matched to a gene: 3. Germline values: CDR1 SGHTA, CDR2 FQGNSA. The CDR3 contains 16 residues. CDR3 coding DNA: TGTGCCAGCAGCTTACTAGCGGGGGCGAACCAAGAGACCCAGTACTTC. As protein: CASSLLAGANQETQYF.

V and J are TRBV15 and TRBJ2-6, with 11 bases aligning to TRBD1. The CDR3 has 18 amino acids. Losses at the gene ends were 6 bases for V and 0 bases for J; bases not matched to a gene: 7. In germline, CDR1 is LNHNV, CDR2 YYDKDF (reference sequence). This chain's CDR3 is CATRSGQGALSGANVLTF. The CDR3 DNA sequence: TGTGCCACCAGAAGCGGACAGGGGGCCCTCTCTGGGGCCAACGTCCTGACTTTC.

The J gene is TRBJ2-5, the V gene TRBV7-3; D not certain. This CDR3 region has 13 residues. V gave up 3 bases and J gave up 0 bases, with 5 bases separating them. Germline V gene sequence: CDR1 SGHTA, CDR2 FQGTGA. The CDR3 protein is CASSLSNQETQYF. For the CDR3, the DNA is TGTGCCAGCAGCTTGTCCAACCAAGAGACCCAGTACTTC. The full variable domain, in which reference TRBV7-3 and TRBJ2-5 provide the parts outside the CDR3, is GAGVSQTPSNKVTEKGKYVELRCDPISGHTALYWYRQSLGQGPEFLIYFQGTGAADDSGLPNDRFFAVRPEGSVSTLKIQRTERGDSAVYLCASSLSNQETQYFGPGTRLLVL.

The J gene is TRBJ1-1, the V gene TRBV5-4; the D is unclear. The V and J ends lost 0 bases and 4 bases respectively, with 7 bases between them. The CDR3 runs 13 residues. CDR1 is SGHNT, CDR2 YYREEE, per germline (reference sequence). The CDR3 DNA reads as TGTGCCAGCAGCTTGGGTGGAAGCACTGAAGCTTTCTTT. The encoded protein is CASSLGGSTEAFF.

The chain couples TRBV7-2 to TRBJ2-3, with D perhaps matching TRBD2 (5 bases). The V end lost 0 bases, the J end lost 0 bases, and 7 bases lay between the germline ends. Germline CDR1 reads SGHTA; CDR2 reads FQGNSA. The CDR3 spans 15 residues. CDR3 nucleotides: TGTGCCAGCAGCTTAGCCGGACTTAGCACAGATACGCAGTATTTT. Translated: CASSLAGLSTDTQYF.

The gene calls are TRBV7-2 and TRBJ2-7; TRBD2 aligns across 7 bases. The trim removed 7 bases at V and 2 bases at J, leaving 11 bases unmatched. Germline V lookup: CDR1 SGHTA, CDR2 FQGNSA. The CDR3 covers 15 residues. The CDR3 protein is CASTIRAGDPYEQYF. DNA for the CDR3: TGTGCCAGCACCATCCGCGCGGGGGATCCCTACGAGCAGTACTTC.

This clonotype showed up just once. The CDR3 loop is CSARDPASTHNEQFF. DNA of the CDR3: TGCAGTGCTAGAGATCCGGCTAGCACGCACAATGAGCAGTTCTTC. The chain couples TRBV20-1 to TRBJ2-1; D possibly corresponds to TRBD2 (5 bases). V dropped 0 bases and J dropped 5 bases, with 14 bases sitting between them. Germline V gene data show CDR1 as DFQATT and CDR2 as SNEGSKA (reference sequence). CDR3 size: 15 residues.

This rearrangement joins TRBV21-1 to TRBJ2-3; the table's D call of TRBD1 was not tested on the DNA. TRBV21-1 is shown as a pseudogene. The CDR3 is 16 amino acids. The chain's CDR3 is CASSKEGRGCTDTQYF. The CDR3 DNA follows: TGTGCCAGCAGCAAAGAGGGGCGGGGGTGCACAGATACGCAGTATTTT.

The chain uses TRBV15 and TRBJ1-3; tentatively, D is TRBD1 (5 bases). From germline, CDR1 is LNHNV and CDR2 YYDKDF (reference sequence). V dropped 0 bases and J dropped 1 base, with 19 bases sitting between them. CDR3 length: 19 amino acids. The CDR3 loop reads CATSRDLAGKKVSGNTIYF. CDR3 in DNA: TGTGCCACCAGCAGAGATCTAGCAGGGAAAAAGGTTTCTGGAAACACCATATATTTT.

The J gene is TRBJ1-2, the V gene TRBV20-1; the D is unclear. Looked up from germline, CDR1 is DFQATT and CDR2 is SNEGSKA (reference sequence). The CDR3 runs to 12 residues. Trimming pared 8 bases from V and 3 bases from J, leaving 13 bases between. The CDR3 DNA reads TGCAGTCCCTCGGACGGAGACTATGGCTACACCTTC. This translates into CSPSDGDYGYTF.

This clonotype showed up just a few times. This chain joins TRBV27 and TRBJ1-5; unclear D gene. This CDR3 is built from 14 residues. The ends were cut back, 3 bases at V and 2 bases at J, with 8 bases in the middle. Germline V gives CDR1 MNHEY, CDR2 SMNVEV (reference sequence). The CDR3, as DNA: TGTGCCAGCAGTTTTGCACACGGCAATCAGCCCCAGCATTTT. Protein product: CASSFAHGNQPQHF.

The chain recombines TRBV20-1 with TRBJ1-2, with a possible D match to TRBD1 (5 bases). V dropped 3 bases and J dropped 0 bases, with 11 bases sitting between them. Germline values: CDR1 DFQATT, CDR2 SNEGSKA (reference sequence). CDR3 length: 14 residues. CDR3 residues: CSASGTGANYGYTF. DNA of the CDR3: TGCAGTGCTAGTGGAACAGGCGCTAACTATGGCTACACCTTC.

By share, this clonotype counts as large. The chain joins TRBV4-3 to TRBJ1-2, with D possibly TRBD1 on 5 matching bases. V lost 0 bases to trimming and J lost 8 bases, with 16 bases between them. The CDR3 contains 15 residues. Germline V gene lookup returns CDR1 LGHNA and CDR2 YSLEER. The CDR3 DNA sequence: TGCGCCAGCAGCCAAGAAAGGGGCAGTCCCTCAGGCTACACCTTC. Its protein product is CASSQERGSPSGYTF.

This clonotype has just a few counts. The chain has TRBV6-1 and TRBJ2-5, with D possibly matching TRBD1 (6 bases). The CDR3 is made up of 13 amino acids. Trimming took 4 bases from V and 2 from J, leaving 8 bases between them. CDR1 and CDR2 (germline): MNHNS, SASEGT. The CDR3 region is CASSGTGQETQYF. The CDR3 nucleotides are TGTGCCAGCAGTGGAACAGGGCAAGAGACCCAGTACTTC.

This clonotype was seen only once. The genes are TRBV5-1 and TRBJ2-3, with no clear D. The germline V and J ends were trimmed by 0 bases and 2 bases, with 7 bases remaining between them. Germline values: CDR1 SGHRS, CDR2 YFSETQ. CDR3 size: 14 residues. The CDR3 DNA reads TGCGCCAGCAGCTTGGTAGTTGCCACAGATACGCAGTATTTT. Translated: CASSLVVATDTQYF.

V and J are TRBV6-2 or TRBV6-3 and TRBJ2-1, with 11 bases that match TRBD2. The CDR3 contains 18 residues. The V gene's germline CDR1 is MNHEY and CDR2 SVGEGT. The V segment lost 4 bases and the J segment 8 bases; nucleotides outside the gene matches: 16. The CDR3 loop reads CASSSHGLAGQQTHEQFF. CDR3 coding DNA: TGTGCCAGCAGTTCCCACGGACTAGCGGGTCAGCAGACCCATGAGCAGTTCTTC.

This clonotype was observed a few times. The CDR3 loop is CASSSPRGDQETQYF. The CDR3 DNA reads as TGTGCCAGCAGCTCACCGAGGGGCGACCAAGAGACCCAGTACTTC. J is TRBJ2-5 and V is TRBV7-6; D tentatively fits TRBD1 or TRBD2 (5 bases each). Trimming removed 4 bases at V and 0 bases at J, with 12 bases between. The CDR3 loop spans 15 amino acids. Germline loops: CDR1 SGHVS, CDR2 FNYEAQ.